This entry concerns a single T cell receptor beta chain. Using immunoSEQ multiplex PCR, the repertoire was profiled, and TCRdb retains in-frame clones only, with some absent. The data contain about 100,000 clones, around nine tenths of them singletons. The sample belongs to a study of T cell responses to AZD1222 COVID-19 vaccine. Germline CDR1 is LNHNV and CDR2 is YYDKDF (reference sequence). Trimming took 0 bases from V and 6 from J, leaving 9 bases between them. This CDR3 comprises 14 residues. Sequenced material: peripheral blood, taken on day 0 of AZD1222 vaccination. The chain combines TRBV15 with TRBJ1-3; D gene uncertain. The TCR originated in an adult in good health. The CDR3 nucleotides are TGTGCCACCAGCAGAGATAGGCCCGAAAACACCATATATTTT. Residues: CATSRDRPENTIYF.